The subject of this entry is one T cell receptor (beta chain). There is no known antigen for this receptor. No base qualities exist here, and no much larger clone lies one base off it. The cohort consisted of 600 to 700 healthy bone marrow donors. At the time of sampling, every cohort member was nominally healthy, though immune exposures that went unrecorded were likely present. The donor tested CMV seronegative and was one of the 352 seronegative cohort members. A peripheral blood sample was collected from each donor, and TCR beta sequencing was performed on peripheral blood mononuclear cells. The Qiagen DNeasy Blood Extraction Kit was used to extract genomic DNA from the blood cell samples. Germline trimming amounts to 4 bases on V and 0 bases on J, with 6 as the count of junction bases outside the gene matches. CDR1 and CDR2 (SGHNT, YYREEE) derive from the germline V gene (reference sequence). Including the terminal cysteine and phenylalanine, the CDR3 comprises 17 residues. Only the CDR3 region is kept as DNA, spanning 51 bases read in frame from base 1.

This sample was included in a study of cytomegalovirus exposure and HLA in healthy donors (dated by TCRdb to 2017 to 2019). As for the study more broadly: According to an earlier analysis of a few hundred of the donors, roughly 180 million T cells yielded roughly 110 million unique TCR beta sequences and about 300 Gb of sequence data. To predict cytomegalovirus infection status, the study brought together high-throughput TCR immunosequencing, statistical association of individual TCRs with disease status, and machine learning. Because of strong linkage in the cohort, roughly five DR-DQ haplotypes were treated as single units for association and clustering. All discovery cohort repertoires had been generated using a single sequencing platform. The study aimed to test whether signatures of past pathogen exposure could be identified by cataloging public T cell receptors. In the later analysis, no new phenotypic data were used to find candidate immune exposures; instead, reliance was placed on TCR beta sequences and their occurrence across donors. Among some 400 genotyped donors of the cohort, an average of about 240,000 unique TCR beta nucleotide sequences were sequenced per donor, roughly 18% of them non-productive. Of the 398 genotyped donors, around 81% fell in the genetic ancestry cluster associated with self-reported Caucasian donors. An early release that covered fewer than 750 HLA-typed donors contained approximately 300 gigabases of sequencing data and 85 million to 100 million unique TCR sequences. The number of donors typed differed by locus, with about 629-640 for A, B, C, DRB1 and DQB1, around 520 for DQA1, 600 to 610 for DPA1, and under 490 for DPB1. Both class I and class II loci were covered by HLA typing, at four-digit resolution. In an earlier analysis of several hundred of the donors, high-throughput TCR beta sequencing was used to judge whether each TCR beta V gene segment behaved as functional or pseudogenic. Using immunosequencing, the study profiled T cell repertoires from fewer than 850 subjects and related those repertoires to cytomegalovirus serostatus. Donor age, sex, ethnicity and CMV serostatus were compiled together with the repertoire data. A later genetic analysis took genome-wide SNP genotypes for about three fifths of the roughly 670 donors and used that subset as a discovery cohort. A later analysis re-analyzed previously published TCR beta repertoires from 500 to 700 donors and added high-resolution HLA genotyping to study TCR occurrence patterns. Besides the first cohort of roughly 660 subjects, a separate validation cohort made up of 120 different subjects was used. On the study overall, not on this receptor specifically: In a later analysis, the rate of TCR association differed among HLA loci, with DRB1 alleles having the most associated TCRs and HLA-C alleles having the fewest. Roughly uniform sequencing depth across donors was assumed in presence/absence analyses, although this assumption may not hold. The classifier was reported to diagnose cytomegalovirus status with high specificity and sensitivity in both the original cohort and the validation cohort. Some IMGT-functional V segments, including TRBV6-2 and TRBV6-3, could not be distinguished by the 87-base-pair reads and were therefore excluded. In this cohort, only TCR beta chains were sequenced, and detectable features were limited by the absence of alpha or paired-chain data. The only immune exposure information available for the cohort was CMV serostatus. Across donors, most TCR sequences were observed very rarely, whereas some public TCRs were present in many individuals. In a later analysis, HLA-associated TCR beta chains showed more clonal expansion and lower generation probabilities than non-associated chains that were equally common. It was suggested by the authors that the approach could potentially be generalized to other disease states and immunological phenotypes. Roughly 15 rarely observed V segments, including chromosome 9 orphons, were excluded from the earlier analysis of some 590 of the donors because counts were too low. According to a later genetic analysis, donors in an Asian-associated ancestry cluster had fewer N-insertions in productive TCRs than the roughly 670-donor mean. An association between a missense DCLRE1C variant and V-gene and J-gene trimming of TCR beta chains was found in a later genetic analysis and replicated in an independent cohort. A further reported finding was that TCR beta sequences accurately predicted the HLA-A and HLA-B alleles for most subjects in the first cohort. In vitro tests confirmed that a few of the cytomegalovirus-associated TCR beta chains recognize cytomegalovirus antigens. In a later analysis, several top co-occurrence clusters were reported to appear linked to parvovirus B19, influenza, CMV and Epstein-Barr virus. The sequencing pipeline was judged likely to have produced a cluster of highly shared sequence variants as a technical artifact. Specific HLA alleles were associated with roughly 17,000 TCR beta sequences at a false discovery rate of 0.05 in a later analysis. Correlated functional status among segregating V segments might reflect linkage disequilibrium, but an unknown experimental factor could not be ruled out. When HLA alleles, especially DR and DQ, strongly co-occurred, TCR associations were difficult to assign to individual alleles. In an earlier analysis of about 540 of the donors, most TCR beta V segments were observed in productive rearrangements about 90% or about 30% of the time, broadly matching IMGT annotations. A total of roughly 160 TCR beta chains were listed by the study as associated with cytomegalovirus. In a later analysis, most CMV-associated TCR beta chains were found to appear HLA-restricted, with HLA associations seemingly driven largely by CMV exposure. HLA typing was unavailable for some donors at each locus, so association tests used only the typed subset.

The library was made by the immunoSEQ multiplex PCR assay. The multiplex PCR relied on a mix of 60 forward primers for TCR Vbeta segments and 13 reverse primers for TCR Jbeta segments. Amplification of the CDR3 region of rearranged TCR beta genes was performed with a multiplex PCR assay on genomic DNA. On the Illumina HiSeq System, the amplified TCR beta libraries were sequenced as 87-base-pair reads. In the authors' own workflow: Across the 500 to 700 repertoires, a later analysis counted 75 million to 90 million unique TCR beta chains, roughly 11 million of which were shared by at least two donors. To remove PCR and sequencing errors, raw reads were error-corrected and collapsed into unique sequences using a nearest-neighbor algorithm that merged closely related sequences. To assign V, D and J gene segments, CDR3 sequences were aligned to IMGT reference sequences. For a sequence to be retained, a match of at least six nucleotides to both a V gene segment and a J gene segment was required. A rearrangement was called productive if the CDR3 had no stop codons and remained in frame with V and J, and every other rearrangement was called non-productive. Following IMGT convention, CDR3 was defined as the stretch from the second conserved V-encoded cysteine up to the conserved J-encoded phenylalanine. Sequences without an unambiguous match to a single V gene segment were excluded from the earlier analysis of over 500 of the donors. In an earlier analysis of roughly 600 of the donors, a V segment was called functional when productive rearrangements were above 56.7%, and segregating when the standard deviation between donors exceeded 5%. A statistical classification framework was built for diagnosing cytomegalovirus status from the catalog of TCR beta chain sequences. In a later analysis, TCR nucleotide sequences were compared against IMGT/GENE-DB human TR gene sequences so that V and J genes could be assigned. Using the TCRdist pipeline, a later analysis assigned CDR3 sequences along with most-parsimonious VDJ recombination scenarios. In a later analysis, each TCR beta chain was defined by its CDR3 amino acid sequence together with its V-gene family, and reads without a unique V-gene family were excluded. A later analysis removed 550 to 650 highly shared, low-generation-probability nucleotide sequences to deal with suspected cross-contamination and a sequencing artifact. For each public chain, a later analysis derived a clonal expansion index from normalized ranks of inferred template counts within each repertoire. A later analysis computed generation probabilities with a VDJ recombination model fitted to out-of-frame rearrangements, and checked the results against IGoR. Hypergeometric tests were used in a later analysis to score TCR-TCR, TCR-HLA and TCR-CMV co-occurrence, with a repertoire-size bias correction applied to the TCR pairs. To estimate false discovery rates, a later analysis permuted the HLA or CMV assignments 20 times. In a later analysis, co-occurring TCRs were grouped with DBSCAN, and TCRdist sequence similarity was added when clustering was performed within HLA-allele-positive subsets. Co-occurrence clustering excluded repertoires with fewer than 30,000 or more than 120,000 public chains, plus five with anomalous nucleotide sharing. Here the immuneACCESS table is served through TCRdb, limited to in-frame sequences with V and J called. Missing clones are a known gap in these copies; in checked studies unresolved V genes cover under half, and the rest lacks a known reason. V, J and clone size were drawn from that table, and D and trimming were deduced from the DNA. Present in this sample are about 180,000 clones, 80% of which were seen just once. The ten largest clones add up to 5% to 7% of the sample.

The sequenced sample consisted of PBMCs. This clonotype originated in a middle-aged man in good health and CMV-seronegative. The chain was built from TRBV5-4 and TRBJ2-3, with 12 bases matching TRBD1. DNA sequence: TGTGCCAGCAGCGCCCCGGGACAGGGGGCTAGCACAGATACGCAGTATTTT. Its coded protein is CASSAPGQGASTDTQYF.